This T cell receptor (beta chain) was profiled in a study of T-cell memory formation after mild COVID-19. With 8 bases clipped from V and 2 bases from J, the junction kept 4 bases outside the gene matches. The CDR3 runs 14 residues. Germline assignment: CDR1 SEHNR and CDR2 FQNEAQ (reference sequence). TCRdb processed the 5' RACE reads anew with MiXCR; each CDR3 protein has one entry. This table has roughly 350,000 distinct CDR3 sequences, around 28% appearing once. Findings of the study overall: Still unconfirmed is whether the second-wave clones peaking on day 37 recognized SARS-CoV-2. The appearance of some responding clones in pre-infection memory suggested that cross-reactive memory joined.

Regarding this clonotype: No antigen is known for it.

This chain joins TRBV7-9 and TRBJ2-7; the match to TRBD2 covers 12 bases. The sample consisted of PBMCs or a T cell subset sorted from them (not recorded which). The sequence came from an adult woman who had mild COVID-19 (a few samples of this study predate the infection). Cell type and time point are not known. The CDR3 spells CASPPSGRAYEQYF. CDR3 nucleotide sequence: TGTGCCAGCCCCCCTAGCGGGAGGGCCTACGAGCAGTACTTC.